This TCR beta chain was identified in a study of blood T cell repertoires in COVID-19. Overall study: Material from acute and convalescent COVID-19 was sourced from the United States, Italy and Spain.

How the authors handled the data: Quantification of nucleated cells was approximated via reference gene primer amplification. This table comes from immunoSEQ multiplex PCR, and its TCRdb copy is limited to in-frame clones, with some not included. That table is the source of V, J and clone size, and D and trimming were worked out from the DNA. This table has about 81,000 clones, 84% appearing once. There are 12 residues in the CDR3. Germline CDR1 is SNHLY and CDR2 is FYNNEI. The V end lost 8 bases, the J end lost 11 bases, and 18 bases lay between the germline ends. The chain employs TRBV2 and TRBJ1-2, with D maybe TRBD1 (5 bases). The TCR originated in a human donor in a cohort sampled during active COVID-19. Material: peripheral blood. The CDR3 nucleotides are TGTGCCAGCTCAGGGCCCCGACAGCCTTACACCTTC. Amino acids: CASSGPRQPYTF.